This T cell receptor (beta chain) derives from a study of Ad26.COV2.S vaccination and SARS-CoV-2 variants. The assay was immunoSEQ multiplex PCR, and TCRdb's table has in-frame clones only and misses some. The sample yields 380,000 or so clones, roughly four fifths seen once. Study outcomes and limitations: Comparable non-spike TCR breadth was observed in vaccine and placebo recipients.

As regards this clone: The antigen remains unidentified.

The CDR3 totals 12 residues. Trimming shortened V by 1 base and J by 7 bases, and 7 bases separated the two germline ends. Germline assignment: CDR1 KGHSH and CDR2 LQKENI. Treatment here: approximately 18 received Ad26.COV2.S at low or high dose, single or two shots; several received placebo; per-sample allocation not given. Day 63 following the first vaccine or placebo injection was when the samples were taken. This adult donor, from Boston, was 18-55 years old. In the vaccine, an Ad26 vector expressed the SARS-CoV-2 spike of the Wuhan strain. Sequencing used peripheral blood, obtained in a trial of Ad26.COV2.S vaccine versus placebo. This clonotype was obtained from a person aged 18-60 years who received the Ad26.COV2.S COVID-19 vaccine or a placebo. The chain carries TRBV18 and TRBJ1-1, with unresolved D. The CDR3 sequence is CASSPLGNEAFF. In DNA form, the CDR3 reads TGTGCCAGCTCACCACTCGGGAATGAAGCTTTCTTT.